This T cell receptor (beta chain) emerged from a study of monozygotic twins with inflammatory bowel disease. Study-level results: Some repertoire variability may stem from patients' differing immunosuppressive treatments. Especially with disease activity, IBD patients had fewer clonotypes in common with others than healthy twins did.

The CDR3 loop spans 15 amino acids. Two nested PCRs, roughly 17 and 9 cycles, amplified TCRalpha and TCRbeta cDNA. TCRdb reworked the 5' RACE reads into one entry per CDR3 protein, no DNA. Its clone listing holds some 330,000 distinct CDR3 sequences. About this clonotype: No antigen is known for it.

Sample: blood. V is TRBV12-3 or TRBV12-4 and J is TRBJ2-7; the D call from TCRdb, TRBD2, cannot be confirmed without DNA. The sequence was obtained from a human donor with ulcerative colitis or Crohn's disease, or a healthy co-twin of an affected twin (not recorded which). The CDR3 loop is CASSLIRPGGYEQYF.